These 6 T cell receptor beta chains originate from one sample sequenced in a study of T cell repertoires in cytomegalovirus infection (dated by TCRdb to about 2019). For sequencing, an Illumina HiSeq 1500 was employed. Starting from the raw public reads, TCRdb applied fastp trimming at Q25, assembled clones with MiXCR and retained in-frame beta chains. When rows share a CDR3 protein, they turn into one entry using the most common DNA and genes. The sample records some 240,000 distinct CDR3 sequences, over 15% of which are singletons. 40% to 55% of the sample comes from the top ten. Source material: CD8+ T cells from PBMCs. The receptors stem from a human donor in good health (CMV status not recorded). Some clones in this sample may be carry-over from other donors' samples.

The chain joins TRBV6-1 to TRBJ1-1; TRBD1 might be the D (6 bases). The V and J ends lost 3 bases and 1 base respectively, with 9 bases between them. This CDR3 spans 14 amino acids. The V gene's germline CDR1 is MNHNS and CDR2 SASEGT. The CDR3 sequence is CASSETGQNTEAFF. The CDR3 DNA sequence: TGTGCCAGCAGTGAGACGGGACAGAACACTGAAGCTTTCTTT.

This clonotype was picked up a small number of times. The rearrangement links TRBV15 to TRBJ2-7; 9 bases are shared with TRBD2. Unmatched junction bases numbered 6, after V lost 3 bases and J lost 9 bases. CDR1 and CDR2 from the germline V gene are LNHNV and YYDKDF (reference sequence). This CDR3 has 13 amino acids. CDR3: CATSRVAGEVQYF. Here the CDR3 DNA reads TGTGCCACCAGCAGGGTAGCGGGAGAGGTGCAGTACTTC.

This clonotype was picked up many times. The V and J genes are TRBV7-9 and TRBJ2-2, with D possibly TRBD2 on 6 matching bases. The germline gives CDR1 SEHNR, CDR2 FQNEAQ (reference sequence). V lost 6 bases to trimming and J lost 6 bases, with 11 bases between them. CDR3 size: 13 residues. CDR3 bases: TGTGCCAGCAGTCCTCCGGGAGCCGGGGAGCTGTTTTTT. It is translated as CASSPPGAGELFF. Together with reference TRBV7-9 and TRBJ2-2, the CDR3 gives the full variable domain: DTGVSQNPRHKITKRGQNVTFRCDPISEHNRLYWYRQTLGQGPEFLTYFQNEAQLEKSRLLSDRFSAERPKGSFSTLEIQRTEQGDSAMYLCASSPPGAGELFFGEGSRLTVL.

This clonotype has at least ten counts. The genes are TRBV7-2 and TRBJ2-7; 10 bases match TRBD2. J gave up 2 bases and V 4 bases, and 11 bases lay outside the gene matches. The V gene's germline CDR1 is SGHTA and CDR2 FQGNSA. The CDR3 runs to 17 residues. The CDR3 DNA follows: TGTGCCAGCAGCTACTCGAAGCGGGGGGGCCTTCCCTACGAGCAGTACTTC. This gives the protein CASSYSKRGGLPYEQYF.

This clonotype was detected many times. The V gene is TRBV12-3 or TRBV12-4, the J gene TRBJ2-3; possibly TRBD1 for D (6 bases). Trimming pared 4 bases from V and 2 bases from J, leaving 13 bases between. The CDR3 contains 15 residues. The CDR3 reads CASSSPGQPTDTQYF. For the CDR3, the DNA is TGTGCCAGCAGTTCTCCGGGACAACCCACAGATACGCAGTATTTT.

Ten or more counts support this clonotype. The V and J genes are TRBV19 and TRBJ2-2; D may correspond to TRBD1 or TRBD2 (5 bases each). This CDR3 is built from 16 residues. Germline CDR1 and CDR2: LNHDA and SQIVND (reference sequence). V was pared by 6 bases and J by 2 bases, with 16 bases between. The CDR3 nucleotides read TGTGCCAGTAGACTCGGGGCAGCCCTCAACACCGGGGAGCTGTTTTTT. Its protein product is CASRLGAALNTGELFF.